The 27 T cell receptor beta chains below come from one sample, sequenced in a study of blood T cell repertoires in COVID-19. TCRdb's table, derived via immunoSEQ multiplex PCR, lists solely in-frame clones and lacks some. The top ten clones hold 5.5% of a sample with roughly 230,000 clones, about 83% of them seen once. Sequencing was performed on peripheral blood. All receptors derive from a human donor in a cohort sampled during active COVID-19.

The gene calls are TRBV2 and TRBJ2-2, with 7 positions matching TRBD1. This CDR3 is 15 amino acids long. Trimming removed 6 bases from V and 1 base from J; junction bases left unmatched: 5. CDR1 SNHLY and CDR2 FYNNEI come from the germline V gene. The CDR3 DNA reads as TGTGCCAGCAGAACTTACAGGGGGAACACCGGGGAGCTGTTTTTT. This codes for CASRTYRGNTGELFF.

This chain uses TRBV2 with TRBJ2-2; tentatively, D is TRBD2 (5 bases). Germline assignment: CDR1 SNHLY and CDR2 FYNNEI. CDR3 length: 15 residues. Between the trimmed V and J ends, which lost 2 bases and 3 bases, there was a span of 10 bases. CDR3 amino acids: CASSESGSDTGELFF. The CDR3 coding sequence is TGTGCCAGCAGTGAAAGCGGCTCGGACACCGGGGAGCTGTTTTTT.

The chain combines TRBV27 with TRBJ2-5; no firm D call. Germline V gene lookup returns CDR1 MNHEY and CDR2 SMNVEV (reference sequence). Trimming took off 5 bases at V and 1 base at J, with 8 bases between the two ends. The CDR3 covers 13 residues. CDR3 region: CASSRHTQETQYF. The CDR3 DNA is TGTGCCAGCAGTAGACACACCCAAGAGACCCAGTACTTC.

The chain links TRBV5-1 to TRBJ2-1; D may be TRBD2 (5 bases). Trimming took off 6 bases at V and 1 base at J, with 11 bases between the two ends. CDR3 length equals 14 residues. Germline CDR1 reads SGHRS; CDR2 reads YFSETQ. CDR3 region: CASTAGVSYNEQFF. The CDR3 DNA sequence: TGCGCCAGCACCGCCGGGGTATCCTACAATGAGCAGTTCTTC.

V and J are TRBV11-2 and TRBJ1-2; tentative D call: TRBD1 (6 bases). The ends were cut back, 10 bases at V and 4 bases at J, with 13 bases in the middle. Germline V lookup: CDR1 SGHAT, CDR2 FQNNGV. This CDR3 is 12 amino acids long. CDR3 sequence (DNA): TGTGCCACCCGGACAGACTTCTATGGCTACACCTTC. It codes for CATRTDFYGYTF.

The genes are TRBV25-1 and TRBJ1-6; 10 bases are a match to TRBD1. Trimming at V came to 5 bases and at J to 9 bases, leaving 7 bases not matched to a gene. The germline gives CDR1 MGHDK, CDR2 SYGVNS. The CDR3 totals 15 residues. The CDR3 nucleotides are TGTGCCAGCAGTCGTGGACAGGGGGAAGGTTCACCCCTCCACTTT. Translation: CASSRGQGEGSPLHF.

The chain employs TRBV5-1 and TRBJ2-2; D gene uncertain. Germline loops: CDR1 SGHRS, CDR2 YFSETQ. The CDR3 covers 15 residues. Trimming cost V 0 bases and J 1 base, with 7 bases left between them. The CDR3 is CASSLEYGNTGELFF. The DNA for the CDR3 is TGCGCCAGCAGCTTGGAGTACGGGAACACCGGGGAGCTGTTTTTT.

The CDR3 sequence is CASSLLPPGTGGLSGANVLTF. The CDR3 coding sequence is TGTGCCAGCAGTTTACTCCCCCCCGGGACAGGGGGTCTCTCTGGGGCCAACGTCCTGACTTTC. The rearrangement links TRBV28 to TRBJ2-6; TRBD1 aligns across 11 bases. CDR1 and CDR2 from the germline V gene are MDHEN and SYDVKM. The CDR3 runs 21 residues. The junction had 12 bases not matched to a gene; V was cut back by 2 bases and J by 0 bases.

In this sample, this clone turned up a few times. The chain couples TRBV7-9 to TRBJ1-1; 11 nucleotides agree with TRBD1. From germline, CDR1 is SEHNR and CDR2 FQNEAQ (reference sequence). V dropped 8 bases and J dropped 3; count of bases not matched to a gene: 5. The CDR3 loop spans 14 amino acids. CDR3 DNA sequence: TGTGCCAGCGGGGCGGGACAGGGGGACACTGAAGCTTTCTTT. Translation: CASGAGQGDTEAFF.

This clone was counted ten times or more. This chain links TRBV3-1 (or the pseudogene TRBV3-2) with TRBJ2-3; 9 nucleotides agree with TRBD2. After removal of 3 bases from V and 3 bases from J, the junction contained 4 bases not matched to a gene. The CDR3 length is 15 residues. In germline, CDR1 is LGHDT, CDR2 YNNKEL (reference sequence). The CDR3, as DNA: TGTGCCAGCAGCCAGGGGACTAGCCAGACAGATACGCAGTATTTT. This sequence encodes CASSQGTSQTDTQYF.

The chain's CDR3 is CATSDTGGVETQYF. The CDR3 DNA is TGTGCCACCAGTGACACCGGCGGGGTAGAGACCCAGTACTTC. V usage is TRBV24-1 and J usage is TRBJ2-5; weak D call: TRBD2 (6 bases). CDR3 length equals 14 residues. The V gene lost 4 bases and the J gene lost 4 bases, with 12 bases spanning the gap. Germline loops: CDR1 KGHDR, CDR2 SFDVKD.

The chain employs TRBV11-2 and TRBJ2-1; D remains unclear. Germline-derived CDR1 and CDR2 are SGHAT and FQNNGV. This CDR3 is 15 amino acids long. The V end was cut by 0 bases, the J end by 0 bases, with 6 bases between. The CDR3 spells CASSLDGGSYNEQFF. CDR3 bases: TGTGCCAGCAGCTTAGACGGTGGCTCCTACAATGAGCAGTTCTTC.

The genes are TRBV5-1 and TRBJ2-3; unclear D gene. CDR1 is SGHRS, CDR2 YFSETQ, per germline. The CDR3 sequence is 14 residues long. Trimming stripped 0 bases from V and 2 bases from J, with 7 bases between. The CDR3, as DNA: TGCGCCAGCAGCTTGGGAGTCTCCACAGATACGCAGTATTTT. It encodes CASSLGVSTDTQYF.

This clone has a single count. The chain has TRBV23-1 and TRBJ1-1; perhaps TRBD1 as D (6 bases). TRBV23-1 is placed among ORFs of uncertain function. The CDR3 consists of 14 residues. With 9 bases removed from V and 0 bases from J, the gap between germline ends came to 14 bases. The chain's CDR3 is CARGANYLNTEAFF. In nucleotides, the CDR3 is TGCGCCAGGGGGGCTAACTATTTGAACACTGAAGCTTTCTTT.

This chain connects TRBV6-1 to TRBJ2-5, with 10 positions matching TRBD2. This CDR3 has 16 residues. Germline V gene sequence: CDR1 MNHNS, CDR2 SASEGT. V trimming: 1 base; J trimming: 2 bases; junction bases outside the gene matches: 4. The CDR3 loop reads CASSEDLAGEQETQYF. The DNA for the CDR3 is TGTGCCAGCAGTGAAGACCTAGCGGGAGAGCAAGAGACCCAGTACTTC.

CDR3 loop: CAWLRVNTEAFF. In DNA, the CDR3 is TGTGCCTGGCTCAGGGTGAACACTGAAGCTTTCTTT. The chain is built from TRBV30 and TRBJ1-1; tentative D call: TRBD1 (5 bases). This CDR3 has 12 amino acids. V was pared by 5 bases and J by 0 bases, with 7 bases between. Per germline, CDR1 GTSNPN and CDR2 SVGIG (reference sequence).

This chain uses TRBV6-5 with TRBJ2-3; the D gene is possibly TRBD2 (5 bases). CDR3 size: 14 residues. Between the trimmed V and J ends, which lost 3 bases and 6 bases, there was a span of 13 bases. Germline V gene lookup returns CDR1 MNHEY and CDR2 SVGAGI. The CDR3: CASSYRGSEDTQYF. Here the CDR3 DNA reads TGTGCCAGCAGTTATCGAGGGTCGGAGGATACGCAGTATTTT.

The chain uses TRBV12-3 or TRBV12-4 and TRBJ2-1; D is unresolved. There are 13 residues in the CDR3. Trimming pared 3 bases from V and 8 bases from J, leaving 11 bases between. CDR3 region: CASSLLDKDEQFF. CDR3 coding DNA: TGTGCCAGCAGTTTGCTAGATAAGGATGAGCAGTTCTTC.

This clone has a count of ten or more. The sample contains more than one DNA sequence encoding this CDR3. The genes are TRBV19 and TRBJ2-1; no clear D gene. The CDR3 is made up of 11 amino acids. V gave up 2 bases and J gave up 8 bases, with 4 bases separating them. CDR1 LNHDA and CDR2 SQIVND come from the germline V gene (reference sequence). CDR3 loop: CASSIRDEQFF. The CDR3 DNA is TGTGCCAGTAGTATACGGGATGAGCAGTTCTTC.

Regarding this clone: Additional DNA sequences in this sample encode the identical CDR3. This chain joins TRBV2 and TRBJ2-7, with D possibly TRBD1 on 6 matching bases. Germline V gives CDR1 SNHLY, CDR2 FYNNEI. The CDR3 sequence is 12 residues long. Trimming pared 3 bases from V and 4 bases from J, leaving 7 bases between. The CDR3 spells CASSDRGYEQYF. The CDR3 nucleotides read TGTGCCAGCAGTGACAGGGGTTACGAGCAGTACTTC.

The chain recombines TRBV6-5 with TRBJ2-7; D is perhaps TRBD1 (5 bases). V was trimmed by 5 bases and J by 3 bases, leaving 17 bases between them. The germline V gene encodes CDR1 MNHEY and CDR2 SVGAGI. This CDR3 spans 15 amino acids. The DNA of the CDR3 is TGTGCCAGCAGTACTCCAAGACAGAGAAGCTACGAGCAGTACTTC. Encoded protein: CASSTPRQRSYEQYF.

The J gene is TRBJ1-2, the V gene TRBV5-6; unclear D gene. Per germline, CDR1 SGHDT and CDR2 YYEEEE. V was shortened by 4 bases and J by 8 bases, with 15 bases between the two germline ends. The CDR3 consists of 13 residues. CDR3 sequence reads: CASSLRGIEGYTF. The CDR3 nucleotides are TGTGCCAGCAGCCTTCGGGGTATCGAAGGCTACACCTTC.

This clone was recorded once. This rearrangement joins TRBV18 to TRBJ2-7; 10 nucleotides agree with TRBD1. V lost 3 bases to trimming and J lost 4 bases; unmatched junction nucleotides: 6. Germline CDR1 is KGHSH and CDR2 is LQKENI. CDR3 length equals 15 residues. CDR3 region: CASSPAGTGVYEQYF. The CDR3 DNA reads as TGTGCCAGCTCACCGGCCGGGACAGGGGTTTACGAGCAGTACTTC.

V and J are TRBV30 and TRBJ1-5, with D uncertain. V dropped 0 bases and J dropped 0 bases, with 6 bases sitting between them. The CDR3 contains 14 residues. Germline V gene data show CDR1 as GTSNPN and CDR2 as SVGIG (reference sequence). The CDR3, as DNA: TGTGCCTGGAGTGTAAAATATAGCAATCAGCCCCAGCATTTT. Amino acid sequence: CAWSVKYSNQPQHF.

The chain carries TRBV7-2 and TRBJ1-3; no clear D. V was pared by 1 base and J by 1 base, with 14 bases between. This CDR3 is built from 17 residues. Germline V gives CDR1 SGHTA, CDR2 FQGNSA. In DNA, the CDR3 is TGTGCCAGCAGCTTAGTCTCGGGGTCCTTATCTGGAAACACCATATATTTT. As protein: CASSLVSGSLSGNTIYF.

The genes are TRBV7-2 and TRBJ2-1; D is unclear. Trimming shortened V by 2 bases and J by 7 bases, and 9 bases separated the two germline ends. The CDR3 sequence is 13 residues long. Germline V gene lookup returns CDR1 SGHTA and CDR2 FQGNSA. The CDR3 is CASSLYSDNEQFF. The CDR3 DNA reads as TGTGCCAGCAGCTTATACTCCGATAATGAGCAGTTCTTC.

The CDR3 region is CASTTWGQDIRKDGYGYTF. CDR3 sequence (DNA): TGTGCCAGCACCACTTGGGGACAGGACATCCGCAAGGATGGCTATGGCTACACCTTC. The chain joins TRBV2 to TRBJ1-2, with TRBD1 matching 8 bases. With V trimmed by 7 bases and J by 4 bases, 23 bases remained unmatched. Germline assignment: CDR1 SNHLY and CDR2 FYNNEI. CDR3 length: 19 amino acids.